These T cell receptor beta chains were read from a single sample in a study of CD8+ T cells in alopecia areata. Measured with immunoSEQ multiplex PCR; TCRdb has only the in-frame clones, and not every one. This table holds some 160,000 clones, about two thirds found once. The sample comprised CD8+ T cells sorted from blood. These receptors were obtained from a human donor in good health. CDR3s include the opening cysteine and the closing phenylalanine or tryptophan. The D gene is left open where the match is weak. Not every row has a clone size; where given, it reads once, few, many or a size class.

cdr3_aa: CASSWFSGGTQYF
cdr3_nt: TGTGCCAGCAGTTGGTTCTCCGGCGGGACCCAGTACTTC
j_call: TRBJ2-5
clone_size: NA
d_call: NA
v_call: TRBV27

cdr3_aa: CASSIEASGTYEQYF
cdr3_nt: TGTGCCAGTAGTATAGAGGCTAGCGGGACATACGAGCAGTACTTC
j_call: TRBJ2-7
clone_size: NA
d_call: TRBD2
v_call: TRBV19

cdr3_aa: CASRRSENNEQFF
cdr3_nt: TGCGCCAGCAGGCGGAGCGAAAACAATGAGCAGTTCTTC
j_call: TRBJ2-1
clone_size: NA
d_call: NA
v_call: TRBV10-2

cdr3_aa: CASSVGLPNEQYF
cdr3_nt: TGTGCCAGCAGCGTAGGACTACCGAACGAGCAGTACTTC
j_call: TRBJ2-7
clone_size: NA
d_call: NA
v_call: TRBV9

cdr3_aa: CASSDGYTDTQYF
cdr3_nt: TGTGCCAGCAGCGATGGTTACACAGATACGCAGTATTTT
j_call: TRBJ2-3
clone_size: NA
d_call: NA
v_call: TRBV5-6

cdr3_aa: CASKLEGLIQYF
cdr3_nt: TGTGCCAGCAAGTTGGAGGGTCTCATTCAGTACTTC
j_call: TRBJ2-4
clone_size: NA
d_call: NA
v_call: TRBV2

cdr3_aa: CASSQDPGGNEQFF
cdr3_nt: TGTGCCAGCAGCCAAGATCCGGGCGGCAATGAGCAGTTCTTC
j_call: TRBJ2-1
clone_size: few
d_call: NA
v_call: TRBV4-2

cdr3_aa: CASSMGTGGTYEQYF
cdr3_nt: TGTGCCAGCAGCATGGGGACAGGGGGGACCTACGAGCAGTACTTC
j_call: TRBJ2-7
clone_size: NA
d_call: TRBD1
v_call: TRBV7-6

cdr3_aa: CSVGGSTDTQYF
cdr3_nt: TGCAGCGTGGGCGGGAGTACTGATACGCAGTATTTT
j_call: TRBJ2-3
clone_size: NA
d_call: TRBD2
v_call: TRBV29-1

cdr3_aa: CAIRGDSYNEQFF
cdr3_nt: TGCGCCATCAGGGGGGACAGCTACAATGAGCAGTTCTTC
j_call: TRBJ2-1
clone_size: NA
d_call: NA
v_call: TRBV5-1

cdr3_aa: CASSLSPPQYF
cdr3_nt: TGTGCCAGCAGCTTGAGTCCGCCCCAGTACTTC
j_call: TRBJ2-5
clone_size: NA
d_call: NA
v_call: TRBV7-9

cdr3_aa: CSVPLDSDNEQFF
cdr3_nt: TGCAGCGTGCCGCTTGACAGCGACAATGAGCAGTTCTTC
j_call: TRBJ2-1
clone_size: NA
d_call: NA
v_call: TRBV29-1

cdr3_aa: CASGDAVSNTGELFF
cdr3_nt: TGTGCCAGCGGAGACGCGGTATCGAACACCGGGGAGCTGTTTTTT
j_call: TRBJ2-2
clone_size: NA
d_call: NA
v_call: TRBV9

cdr3_aa: CASSLEGVMDEQYF
cdr3_nt: TGCGCCAGCAGCTTGGAGGGGGTTATGGACGAGCAGTACTTC
j_call: TRBJ2-7
clone_size: few
d_call: NA
v_call: TRBV5-1

cdr3_aa: CASSYSDFGETQYF
cdr3_nt: TGTGCCAGCAGTTACTCAGACTTTGGGGAGACCCAGTACTTC
j_call: TRBJ2-5
clone_size: once
d_call: NA
v_call: TRBV6-5

cdr3_aa: CASSLGQVPPSAHEQFF
cdr3_nt: TGTGCCAGCAGCTTGGGGCAAGTACCCCCTTCTGCCCATGAGCAGTTCTTC
j_call: TRBJ2-1
clone_size: NA
d_call: NA
v_call: TRBV5-4

cdr3_aa: CASSPTSFPEQFF
cdr3_nt: TGTGCCAGCAGCCCGACTAGCTTCCCTGAGCAGTTCTTC
j_call: TRBJ2-1
clone_size: NA
d_call: TRBD2
v_call: TRBV7-2

cdr3_aa: CASSLFTSGRGEQFF
cdr3_nt: TGTGCCAGCAGTCTTTTTACTAGCGGGAGGGGTGAGCAGTTCTTC
j_call: TRBJ2-1
clone_size: few
d_call: TRBD2
v_call: TRBV27

cdr3_aa: CSVRARGGYTF
cdr3_nt: TGCAGCGTTCGTGCTCGAGGCGGCTACACCTTC
j_call: TRBJ1-2
clone_size: few
d_call: NA
v_call: TRBV29-1

cdr3_aa: CASSRGLAGGNEQFF
cdr3_nt: TGTGCCAGCAGCCGAGGATTAGCGGGAGGGAATGAGCAGTTCTTC
j_call: TRBJ2-1
clone_size: NA
d_call: TRBD2
v_call: TRBV14

cdr3_aa: CAWSMQGGQPQHF
cdr3_nt: TGTGCCTGGAGTATGCAGGGAGGTCAGCCCCAGCATTTT
j_call: TRBJ1-5
clone_size: once
d_call: NA
v_call: TRBV30

cdr3_aa: CATRADQRVETQYF
cdr3_nt: TGTGCCACAAGGGCCGACCAGAGGGTAGAGACCCAGTACTTC
j_call: TRBJ2-5
clone_size: NA
d_call: NA
v_call: TRBV27

cdr3_aa: CAWGTSGSGNEQFF
cdr3_nt: TGTGCCTGGGGGACTAGCGGGAGCGGCAATGAGCAGTTCTTC
j_call: TRBJ2-1
clone_size: NA
d_call: TRBD2
v_call: TRBV30

cdr3_aa: CASSNPGQGIYGYTF
cdr3_nt: TGTGCCAGCTCTAACCCGGGACAGGGGATCTATGGCTACACCTTC
j_call: TRBJ1-2
clone_size: few
d_call: TRBD1
v_call: TRBV6-5

cdr3_aa: CSVHAGNYGYTF
cdr3_nt: TGCAGCGTTCATGCGGGCAACTATGGCTACACCTTC
j_call: TRBJ1-2
clone_size: few
d_call: NA
v_call: TRBV29-1

cdr3_aa: CASSPGQGGQFF
cdr3_nt: TGTGCCAGCTCACCCGGACAGGGGGGGCAGTTCTTC
j_call: TRBJ2-1
clone_size: NA
d_call: TRBD1
v_call: TRBV18

cdr3_aa: CASSIQTSNLGNYGYTF
cdr3_nt: TGTGCCAGTAGTATCCAAACAAGCAACTTGGGCAACTATGGCTACACCTTC
j_call: TRBJ1-2
clone_size: once
d_call: NA
v_call: TRBV19

cdr3_aa: CASSTGQTNYGYTF
cdr3_nt: TGTGCCAGCAGCACCGGGCAAACTAACTATGGCTACACCTTC
j_call: TRBJ1-2
clone_size: NA
d_call: NA
v_call: TRBV5-6

cdr3_aa: CASSLPGSAYEQYF
cdr3_nt: TGTGCCAGCAGCTTACCCGGGTCGGCCTACGAGCAGTACTTC
j_call: TRBJ2-7
clone_size: NA
d_call: NA
v_call: TRBV7-9

cdr3_aa: CASSQVRNRMTGELFF
cdr3_nt: TGTGCCAGCAGCCAAGTAAGGAACAGGATGACCGGGGAGCTGTTTTTT
j_call: TRBJ2-2
clone_size: once
d_call: NA
v_call: TRBV7-2

cdr3_aa: CASSYGAGLQETQYF
cdr3_nt: TGTGCCAGCAGTTACGGGGCGGGTCTTCAAGAGACCCAGTACTTC
j_call: TRBJ2-5
clone_size: NA
d_call: NA
v_call: TRBV6-6

cdr3_aa: CAWSFGGVSYEQYF
cdr3_nt: TGTGCCTGGAGTTTTGGCGGGGTCTCCTACGAGCAGTACTTC
j_call: TRBJ2-7
clone_size: few
d_call: NA
v_call: TRBV30

cdr3_aa: CASAMTNSYNEQFF
cdr3_nt: TGTGCCAGTGCGATGACTAACTCCTACAATGAGCAGTTCTTC
j_call: TRBJ2-1
clone_size: NA
d_call: NA
v_call: TRBV27

cdr3_aa: CASSLSGREAFF
cdr3_nt: TGTGCCAGCAGCTTATCGGGCAGGGAAGCTTTCTTT
j_call: TRBJ1-1
clone_size: NA
d_call: NA
v_call: TRBV7-9

cdr3_aa: CASSLIGQGLVGTEAFF
cdr3_nt: TGTGCCAGCAGTTTAATCGGACAGGGACTCGTAGGCACTGAAGCTTTCTTT
j_call: TRBJ1-1
clone_size: NA
d_call: TRBD1
v_call: TRBV27

cdr3_aa: CASSLAGTGGNEQFF
cdr3_nt: TGTGCCAGCAGTCTCGCCGGGACAGGGGGAAATGAGCAGTTCTTC
j_call: TRBJ2-1
clone_size: NA
d_call: TRBD1
v_call: TRBV27

cdr3_aa: CSVETSGRAANTGELFF
cdr3_nt: TGCAGCGTTGAGACGAGCGGGAGGGCCGCGAACACCGGGGAGCTGTTTTTT
j_call: TRBJ2-2
clone_size: few
d_call: TRBD2
v_call: TRBV29-1

cdr3_aa: CASSVNTGELFF
cdr3_nt: TGTGCCAGCAGTGTCAACACCGGGGAGCTGTTTTTT
j_call: TRBJ2-2
clone_size: many
d_call: NA
v_call: TRBV25-1

cdr3_aa: CASSQGTGLYPGYTF
cdr3_nt: TGTGCCAGCAGCCAAGGGACAGGGCTATACCCTGGCTACACCTTC
j_call: TRBJ1-2
clone_size: NA
d_call: TRBD1
v_call: TRBV14

cdr3_aa: CASSPRLVAPDEQFF
cdr3_nt: TGTGCCAGCAGCCCGCGACTAGTGGCACCCGATGAGCAGTTCTTC
j_call: TRBJ2-1
clone_size: NA
d_call: NA
v_call: TRBV9

cdr3_aa: CASSLAGATDTQYF
cdr3_nt: TGTGCCAGCAGCTTAGCGGGAGCGACAGATACGCAGTATTTT
j_call: TRBJ2-3
clone_size: NA
d_call: NA
v_call: TRBV11-2

cdr3_aa: CASSGVEAFF
cdr3_nt: TGTGCCAGCAGTGGAGTAGAAGCTTTCTTT
j_call: TRBJ1-1
clone_size: NA
d_call: NA
v_call: TRBV2

cdr3_aa: CASSVGWGEQYF
cdr3_nt: TGTGCCAGCAGCGTAGGGTGGGGCGAGCAGTACTTC
j_call: TRBJ2-7
clone_size: NA
d_call: NA
v_call: TRBV9

cdr3_aa: CASSLVPGSLDGYTF
cdr3_nt: TGCGCCAGCAGCTTGGTGCCGGGATCCCTGGATGGCTACACCTTC
j_call: TRBJ1-2
clone_size: few
d_call: NA
v_call: TRBV5-1

cdr3_aa: CSALPNTEAFF
cdr3_nt: TGCAGTGCTTTACCGAACACTGAAGCTTTCTTT
j_call: TRBJ1-1
clone_size: NA
d_call: NA
v_call: TRBV20-1

cdr3_aa: CSVVGRDRGLGGRTNEQFF
cdr3_nt: TGCAGCGTTGTGGGCAGGGACAGGGGGCTGGGCGGGCGAACCAATGAGCAGTTCTTC
j_call: TRBJ2-1
clone_size: few
d_call: TRBD1
v_call: TRBV29-1

cdr3_aa: CASSPRGSQETQYF
cdr3_nt: TGTGCCAGCAGCCCCAGGGGTTCCCAAGAGACCCAGTACTTC
j_call: TRBJ2-5
clone_size: NA
d_call: NA
v_call: TRBV13

cdr3_aa: CSVVASYEQYF
cdr3_nt: TGCAGCGTTGTGGCGTCCTACGAGCAGTACTTC
j_call: TRBJ2-7
clone_size: few
d_call: NA
v_call: TRBV29-1

cdr3_aa: CSVEWVAVLNTQYF
cdr3_nt: TGCAGCGTTGAGTGGGTAGCGGTCCTGAATACGCAGTATTTT
j_call: TRBJ2-3
clone_size: few
d_call: NA
v_call: TRBV29-1

cdr3_aa: CAWEGPPSYNEQFF
cdr3_nt: TGTGCCTGGGAGGGACCACCTTCCTACAATGAGCAGTTCTTC
j_call: TRBJ2-1
clone_size: NA
d_call: NA
v_call: TRBV30

cdr3_aa: CASSPTGGVRTQYF
cdr3_nt: TGTGCCAGCTCACCAACGGGCGGTGTGAGAACGCAGTATTTT
j_call: TRBJ2-3
clone_size: few
d_call: NA
v_call: TRBV18

cdr3_aa: CASRGNGYTF
cdr3_nt: TGTGCCAGCAGAGGAAATGGCTACACCTTC
j_call: TRBJ1-2
clone_size: few
d_call: NA
v_call: TRBV2

cdr3_aa: CSALTRDQRSSGANVLTF
cdr3_nt: TGCAGCGCTCTTACCCGGGACCAACGAAGCTCTGGGGCCAACGTCCTGACTTTC
j_call: TRBJ2-6
clone_size: NA
d_call: NA
v_call: TRBV29-1

cdr3_aa: CASSQLGGSYNEQFF
cdr3_nt: TGTGCCAGCAGCCAACTAGGGGGAAGTTACAATGAGCAGTTCTTC
j_call: TRBJ2-1
clone_size: few
d_call: NA
v_call: TRBV27

cdr3_aa: CASSVDWGSGETQYF
cdr3_nt: TGTGCCAGCAGCGTAGACTGGGGATCGGGGGAGACCCAGTACTTC
j_call: TRBJ2-5
clone_size: NA
d_call: NA
v_call: TRBV9